In its sample, the clone carrying this T cell receptor (beta chain) was seen a few times. This sample is part of a study of blood T cells in healthy people across ages. For the study at large: About one barcoded beta molecule per two T cells was the capture yield of template switching.

Germline V gene sequence: CDR1 LGHDT, CDR2 YNNKEL (reference sequence). V lost 1 base and J lost 2, with 15 bases in between. The CDR3 sequence is 17 residues long. PCR was performed a second time for about 7 to 12 cycles using a sample-barcoded 5' primer and a J-beta primer mix. TCRdb re-derived calls from the 5' RACE reads in MiXCR, one entry per CDR3 protein. The sample yields around 1.5 million distinct CDR3 sequences, around 39% seen once. The TCR was taken from a woman in her late teens or twenties in good health. Sequenced sample: blood. V and J are TRBV3-1 and TRBJ2-4, with D perhaps TRBD2 (6 bases). The CDR3 sequence: CASSQVYKGRSKNIQYF. The CDR3 DNA sequence: TGTGCCAGCAGCCAAGTATATAAGGGGAGGTCCAAAAACATTCAGTACTTC.